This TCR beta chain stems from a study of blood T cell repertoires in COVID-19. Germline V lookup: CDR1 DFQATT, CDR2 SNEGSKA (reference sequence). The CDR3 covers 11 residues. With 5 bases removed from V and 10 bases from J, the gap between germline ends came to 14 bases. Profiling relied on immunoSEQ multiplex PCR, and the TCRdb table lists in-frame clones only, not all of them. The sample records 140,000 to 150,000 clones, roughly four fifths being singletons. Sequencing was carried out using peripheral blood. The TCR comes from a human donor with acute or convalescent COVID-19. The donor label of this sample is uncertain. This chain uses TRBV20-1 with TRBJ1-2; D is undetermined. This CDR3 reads CSAEMTTDYTF. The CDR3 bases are TGCAGTGCTGAAATGACGACTGACTACACCTTC.